This TCR beta chain was identified during a study of T cell responses to AZD1222 COVID-19 vaccine. Overall study: Both about-4-week and about-12-week second-dose recipients were combined. Study outcomes and limitations: Dominant at 160-218 and 743-854, vaccine-associated CD4 TCRs also spanned spike.

This table comes from immunoSEQ multiplex PCR, and its TCRdb copy is limited to in-frame clones, with some not included. The data contain approximately 150,000 clones, about 93% of them seen just once; the ten biggest clones take up 5.1%. In germline, CDR1 is KGHSH, CDR2 LQKENI. Trimming stripped 2 bases from V and 0 bases from J, with 11 bases between. This CDR3 is built from 16 residues. Comment on this clone: Its matching antigen is unknown.

The V gene is TRBV18, the J gene TRBJ1-3; tentatively, D is TRBD1 (6 bases). The sample was peripheral blood, taken on day 0 of AZD1222 vaccination. The TCR comes from an adult in good health. In nucleotides, the CDR3 is TGTGCCAGCTCACCATCAGGGGCCGACTCTGGAAACACCATATATTTT. Translation: CASSPSGADSGNTIYF. The full variable domain, completed using reference TRBV18 and TRBJ1-3, is NAGVMQNPRHLVRRRGQEARLRCSPMKGHSHVYWYRQLPEEGLKFMVYLQKENIIDESGMPKERFSAEFPKEGPSILRIQQVVRGDSAAYFCASSPSGADSGNTIYFGEGSWLTVV.